This T cell receptor (beta chain) was sequenced in a study of neurological immune-mediated disorders. This clonotype was recorded at least ten times. Its antigen is undetermined. A much larger clone sits a single nucleotide away, making a read error possible. Since the CDR3 does not end with the conserved phenylalanine or tryptophan, this likely comes from a read error. No DNA is shown, since the ends of the CDR3 on it are uncertain; the CDR3 is the one TCRdb lists. From its first to its last residue, the CDR3 has 12 amino acids. The V gene's germline CDR1 is SGHTA and CDR2 FQGNSA. Synthesis of cDNA was carried out by template-switch 5'RACE. The reaction used 10-nucleotide random UMIs. TCRdb recomputed calls from the 5' RACE reads with MiXCR, one row per CDR3 protein. The sample carries 25,000 to 30,000 distinct CDR3 sequences, about 3.1% recorded once. Study results and caveats: The multiple sclerosis repertoire cluster showed no association with any clinical or MRI feature. The authors stated that larger cohorts are needed.

The chain combines TRBV7-2 with TRBJ2-7. The clonotype was recovered from a woman in her 30s with multiple sclerosis. The material sequenced was PBMCs. CDR3 in amino acids: CASSLDLIGSTC.